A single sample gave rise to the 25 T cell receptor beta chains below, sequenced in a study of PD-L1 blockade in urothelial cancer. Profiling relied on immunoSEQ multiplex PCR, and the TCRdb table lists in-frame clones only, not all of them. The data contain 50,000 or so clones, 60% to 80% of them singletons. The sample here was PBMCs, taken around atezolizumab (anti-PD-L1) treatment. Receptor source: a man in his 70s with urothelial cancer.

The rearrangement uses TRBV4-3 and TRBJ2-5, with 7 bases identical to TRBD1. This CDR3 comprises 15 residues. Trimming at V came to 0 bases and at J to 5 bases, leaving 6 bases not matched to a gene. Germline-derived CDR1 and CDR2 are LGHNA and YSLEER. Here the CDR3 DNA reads TGCGCCAGCAGCCAAGATCGACAGGGTGAGGAGACCCAGTACTTC. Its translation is CASSQDRQGEETQYF.

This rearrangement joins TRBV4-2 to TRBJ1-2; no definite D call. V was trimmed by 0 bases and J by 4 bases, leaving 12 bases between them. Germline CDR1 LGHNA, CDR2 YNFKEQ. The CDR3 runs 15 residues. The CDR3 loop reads CASSQEVEGFYGYTF. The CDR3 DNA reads TGTGCCAGCAGCCAAGAAGTGGAGGGATTCTATGGCTACACCTTC.

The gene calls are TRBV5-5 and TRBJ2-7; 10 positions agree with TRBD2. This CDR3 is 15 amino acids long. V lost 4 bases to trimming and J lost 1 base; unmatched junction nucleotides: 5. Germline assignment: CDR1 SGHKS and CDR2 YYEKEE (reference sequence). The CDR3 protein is CASSPGLAVSYEQYF. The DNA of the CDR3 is TGTGCCAGCAGCCCCGGACTAGCGGTTTCCTACGAGCAGTACTTC.

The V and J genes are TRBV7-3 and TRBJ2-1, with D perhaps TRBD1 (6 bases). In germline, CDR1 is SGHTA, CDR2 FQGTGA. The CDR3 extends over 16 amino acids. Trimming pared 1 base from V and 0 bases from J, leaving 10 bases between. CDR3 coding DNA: TGTGCCAGCAGCTTAAAGCAGGGGAGCTCCTACAATGAGCAGTTCTTC. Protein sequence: CASSLKQGSSYNEQFF.

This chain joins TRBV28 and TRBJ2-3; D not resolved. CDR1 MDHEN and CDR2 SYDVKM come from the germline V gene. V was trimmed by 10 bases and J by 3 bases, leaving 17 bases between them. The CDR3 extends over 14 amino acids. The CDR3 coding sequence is TGTGCCACCGCGACTCTTCTAGGTACAGATACGCAGTATTTT. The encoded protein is CATATLLGTDTQYF. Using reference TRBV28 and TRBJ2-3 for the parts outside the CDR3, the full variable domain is DVKVTQSSRYLVKRTGEKVFLECVQDMDHENMFWYRQDPGLGLRLIYFSYDVKMKEKGDIPEGYSVSREKKERFSLILESASTNQTSMYLCATATLLGTDTQYFGPGTRLTVL.

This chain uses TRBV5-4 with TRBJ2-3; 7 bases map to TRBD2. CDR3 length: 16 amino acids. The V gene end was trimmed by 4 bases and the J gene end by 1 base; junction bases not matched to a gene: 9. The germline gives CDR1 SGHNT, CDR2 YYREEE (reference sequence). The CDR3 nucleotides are TGTGCCAGCAGCCGGGGAGGGCCCCGGGGCACAGATACGCAGTATTTT. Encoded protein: CASSRGGPRGTDTQYF.

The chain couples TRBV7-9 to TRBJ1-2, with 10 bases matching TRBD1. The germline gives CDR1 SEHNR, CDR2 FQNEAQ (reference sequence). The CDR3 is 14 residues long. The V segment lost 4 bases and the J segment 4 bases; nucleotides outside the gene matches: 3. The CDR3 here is CASSSGQGIYGYTF. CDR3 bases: TGTGCCAGCAGCTCGGGACAGGGGATCTATGGCTACACCTTC.

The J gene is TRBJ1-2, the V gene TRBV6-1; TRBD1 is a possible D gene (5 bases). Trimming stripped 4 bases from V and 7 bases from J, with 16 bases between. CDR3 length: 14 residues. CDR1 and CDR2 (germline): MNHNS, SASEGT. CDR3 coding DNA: TGTGCCAGCAGTGTAGTGAGCAGGGTAGGTGGCTACACCTTC. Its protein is CASSVVSRVGGYTF.

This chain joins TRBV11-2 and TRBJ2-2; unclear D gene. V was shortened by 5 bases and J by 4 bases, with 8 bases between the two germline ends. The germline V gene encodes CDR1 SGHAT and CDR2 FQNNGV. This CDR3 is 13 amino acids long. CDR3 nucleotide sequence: TGTGCCAGCAGCCTTGACATCACCGGGGAGCTGTTTTTT. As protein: CASSLDITGELFF.

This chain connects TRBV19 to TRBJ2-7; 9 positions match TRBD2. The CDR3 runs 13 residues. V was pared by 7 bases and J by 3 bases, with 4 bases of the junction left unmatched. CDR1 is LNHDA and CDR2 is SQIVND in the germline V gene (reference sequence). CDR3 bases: TGTGCCAGTACCCGCGGGAGGGGCTACGAGCAGTACTTC. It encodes CASTRGRGYEQYF.

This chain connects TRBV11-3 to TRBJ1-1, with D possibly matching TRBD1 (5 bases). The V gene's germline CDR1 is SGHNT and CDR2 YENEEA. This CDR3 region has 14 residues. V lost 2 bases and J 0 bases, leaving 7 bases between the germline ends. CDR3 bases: TGTGCCAGCAGCTTATACAGGATGAACACTGAAGCTTTCTTT. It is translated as CASSLYRMNTEAFF. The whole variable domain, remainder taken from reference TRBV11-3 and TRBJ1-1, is EAGVVQSPRYKIIEKKQPVAFWCNPISGHNTLYWYLQNLGQGPELLIRYENEEAVDDSQLPKDRFSAERLKGVDSTLKIQPAELGDSAVYLCASSLYRMNTEAFFGQGTRLTVV.

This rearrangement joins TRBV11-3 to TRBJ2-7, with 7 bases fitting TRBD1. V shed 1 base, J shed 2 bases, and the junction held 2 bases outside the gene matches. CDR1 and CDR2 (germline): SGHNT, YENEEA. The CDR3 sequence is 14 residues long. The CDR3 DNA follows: TGTGCCAGCAGCTTAGGGGGACAGCCCTACGAGCAGTACTTC. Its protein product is CASSLGGQPYEQYF.

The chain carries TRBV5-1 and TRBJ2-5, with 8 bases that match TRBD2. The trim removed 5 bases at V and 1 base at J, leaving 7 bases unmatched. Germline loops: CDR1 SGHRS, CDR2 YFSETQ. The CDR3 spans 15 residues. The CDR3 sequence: CASRTQRGPQETQYF. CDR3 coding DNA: TGCGCCAGCAGAACCCAGCGGGGGCCCCAAGAGACCCAGTACTTC. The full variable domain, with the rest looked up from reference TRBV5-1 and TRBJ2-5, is KAGVTQTPRYLIKTRGQQVTLSCSPISGHRSVSWYQQTPGQGLQFLFEYFSETQRNKGNFPGRFSGRQFSNSRSEMNVSTLELGDSALYLCASRTQRGPQETQYFGPGTRLLVL.

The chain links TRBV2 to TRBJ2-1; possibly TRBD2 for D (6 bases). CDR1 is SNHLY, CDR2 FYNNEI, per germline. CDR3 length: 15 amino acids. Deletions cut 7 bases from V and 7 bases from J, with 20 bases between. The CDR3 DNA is TGTGCCAGCACGGTTGGGCGGGGATCCCCTAATGAGCAGTTCTTC. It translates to CASTVGRGSPNEQFF.

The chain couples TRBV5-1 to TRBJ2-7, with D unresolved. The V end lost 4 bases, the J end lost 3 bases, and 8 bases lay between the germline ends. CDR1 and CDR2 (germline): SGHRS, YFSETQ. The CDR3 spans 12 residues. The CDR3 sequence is CASSLDRYEQYF. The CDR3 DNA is TGCGCCAGCAGCCTAGACCGCTACGAGCAGTACTTC.

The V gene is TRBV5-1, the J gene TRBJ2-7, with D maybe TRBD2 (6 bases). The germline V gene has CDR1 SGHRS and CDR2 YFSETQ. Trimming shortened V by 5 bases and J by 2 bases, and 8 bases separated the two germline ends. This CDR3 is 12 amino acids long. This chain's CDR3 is CASREGPYEQYF. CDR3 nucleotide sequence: TGCGCCAGCAGGGAGGGTCCCTACGAGCAGTACTTC.

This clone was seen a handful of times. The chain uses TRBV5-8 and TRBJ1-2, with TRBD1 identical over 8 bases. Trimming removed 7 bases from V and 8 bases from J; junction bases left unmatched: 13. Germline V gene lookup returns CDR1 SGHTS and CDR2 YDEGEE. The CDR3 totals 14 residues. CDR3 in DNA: TGTGCCAGCGGCTATGGACAGGGACATTACGGCTACACCTTC. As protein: CASGYGQGHYGYTF. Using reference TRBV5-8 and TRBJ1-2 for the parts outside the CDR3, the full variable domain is EAGVTQSPTHLIKTRGQQATLRCSPISGHTSVYWYQQALGLGLQFLLWYDEGEERNRGNFPPRFSGRQFPNYSSELNVNALELEDSALYLCASGYGQGHYGYTFGSGTRLTVV.

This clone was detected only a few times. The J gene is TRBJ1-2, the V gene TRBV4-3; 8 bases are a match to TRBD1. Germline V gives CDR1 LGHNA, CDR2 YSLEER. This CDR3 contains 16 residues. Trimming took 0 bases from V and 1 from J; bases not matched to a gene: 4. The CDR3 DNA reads TGCGCCAGCAGCCAAGATCTACAGGGGGTTAACTATGGCTACACCTTC. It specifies CASSQDLQGVNYGYTF.

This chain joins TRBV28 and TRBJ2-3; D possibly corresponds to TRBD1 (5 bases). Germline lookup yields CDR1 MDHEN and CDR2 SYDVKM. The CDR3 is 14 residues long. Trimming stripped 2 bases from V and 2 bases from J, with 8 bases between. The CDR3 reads CASSLGRATDTQYF. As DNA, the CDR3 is TGTGCCAGCAGTTTAGGCAGGGCCACAGATACGCAGTATTTT. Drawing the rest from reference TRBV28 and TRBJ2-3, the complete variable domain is DVKVTQSSRYLVKRTGEKVFLECVQDMDHENMFWYRQDPGLGLRLIYFSYDVKMKEKGDIPEGYSVSREKKERFSLILESASTNQTSMYLCASSLGRATDTQYFGPGTRLTVL.

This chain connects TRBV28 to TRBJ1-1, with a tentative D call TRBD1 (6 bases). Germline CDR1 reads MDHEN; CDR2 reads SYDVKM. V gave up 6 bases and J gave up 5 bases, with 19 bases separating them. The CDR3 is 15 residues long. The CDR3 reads CASSPPGGARTEAFF. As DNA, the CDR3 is TGTGCCAGCAGCCCCCCCGGGGGGGCGCGGACTGAAGCTTTCTTT.

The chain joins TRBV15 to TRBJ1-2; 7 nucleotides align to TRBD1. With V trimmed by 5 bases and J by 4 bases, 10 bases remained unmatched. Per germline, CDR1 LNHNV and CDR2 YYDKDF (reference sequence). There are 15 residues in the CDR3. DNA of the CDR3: TGTGCCACCAGCGGGGGACAGACCTCTAGCTATGGCTACACCTTC. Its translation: CATSGGQTSSYGYTF.

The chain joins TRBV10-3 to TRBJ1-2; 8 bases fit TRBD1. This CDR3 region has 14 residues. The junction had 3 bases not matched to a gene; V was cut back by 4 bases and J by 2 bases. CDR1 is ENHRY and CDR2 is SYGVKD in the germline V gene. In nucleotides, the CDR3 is TGTGCCATCAGTGTCCGGACAGGGAACTATGGCTACACCTTC. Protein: CAISVRTGNYGYTF.

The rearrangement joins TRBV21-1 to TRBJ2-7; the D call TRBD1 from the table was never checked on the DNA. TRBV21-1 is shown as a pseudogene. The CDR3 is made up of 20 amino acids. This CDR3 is CASSKAPGQGGRSPFYEQYF. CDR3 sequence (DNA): TGTGCCAGCAGCAAAGCACCGGGACAGGGAGGCCGGAGTCCCTTCTACGAGCAGTACTTC.

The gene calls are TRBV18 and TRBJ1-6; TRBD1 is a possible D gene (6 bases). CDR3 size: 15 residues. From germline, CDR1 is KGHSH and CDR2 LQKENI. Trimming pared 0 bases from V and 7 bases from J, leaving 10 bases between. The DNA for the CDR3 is TGTGCCAGCTCACCACCGGGACATACCAATTCACCCCTCCACTTT. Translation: CASSPPGHTNSPLHF.

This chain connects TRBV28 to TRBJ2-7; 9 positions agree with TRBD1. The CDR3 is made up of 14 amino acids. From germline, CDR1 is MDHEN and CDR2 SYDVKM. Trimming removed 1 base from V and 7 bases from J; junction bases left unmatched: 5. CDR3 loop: CASSLLDRGHEQYF. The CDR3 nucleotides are TGTGCCAGCAGTTTATTGGACAGGGGTCATGAGCAGTACTTC.